The clone carrying this T cell receptor (beta chain) showed up just a few times. No antigen is known for it. The J segment lost 1 base and the V segment lost 0 bases, leaving 9 bases of the junction unmatched. Germline V gene lookup returns CDR1 SGHTA and CDR2 FQGNSA. This CDR3 has 20 amino acids. The data belong to a study of CD8 T cells in ankylosing spondylitis. Regarding the study as a whole: Characteristic, it appeared, of ankylosing spondylitis blood was a TCR beta motif of about eight highly homologous variants. Some of the motif variants had earlier been found in reactive arthritis patients' fluid and blood. Significant enrichment of disease-linked clones was reportedly seen in matched ankylosing spondylitis synovial fluid. A CD8+ phenotype characterized the disease-linked clones, which were relatively rare in peripheral blood.

One entry per CDR3 protein results from TCRdb running MiXCR on the 5' RACE reads. In the table there are roughly 700,000 distinct CDR3 sequences, under 20% of which are singletons. The sequence was collected from a male donor with ankylosing spondylitis. The specimen sequenced was blood, either unsorted or a sorted T cell fraction (not recorded which). The chain joins TRBV7-2 to TRBJ2-3, with 14 bases fitting TRBD2. CDR3 amino acids: CASSLAYPGTSGGRTDTQYF. As DNA, the CDR3 is TGTGCCAGCAGCTTAGCTTACCCGGGGACTAGCGGGGGACGCACAGATACGCAGTATTTT.